Listed below are T cell receptor beta chains from one sample, sequenced in a study of Graves' ophthalmopathy and Graves' hyperthyroidism. From the multiplex PCR reads, TCRdb called clonotypes with MiXCR, one entry per CDR3 protein. Here the sample spans about 700,000 distinct CDR3 sequences, just over 40% being singletons. Specimen: peripheral blood. These receptors originate from an adult man with Graves' ophthalmopathy. CDR3s include the opening cysteine and the closing phenylalanine or tryptophan. D genes are given only for firm matches. Size is stated for part of the rows, as once, few or many counts, or as a class when the clone is expanded.

clone_size	j_call	cdr3_length	d_call	v_call	cdr3_aa	cdr3_nt
few	TRBJ2-7	15	-	TRBV30	CAWGYFTRSSYEQYF	TGTGCCTGGGGTTACTTTACCAGGAGCTCCTACGAGCAGTACTTC
-	TRBJ1-1	13	-	TRBV29-1	CSLVYRKGTEAFF	TGCAGCTTGGTATACAGGAAGGGAACTGAAGCTTTCTTT
few	TRBJ2-2	15	-	TRBV12-3/TRBV12-4	CASSLASTAGGELFF	TGTGCCAGCAGTTTAGCGAGTACAGCGGGCGGGGAGCTGTTTTTT
once	TRBJ2-5	13	TRBD2	TRBV5-5	CASNLAEGETQYF	TGTGCCAGCAACCTAGCGGAGGGGGAGACCCAGTACTTC
few	TRBJ2-5	18	TRBD2	TRBV12-3/TRBV12-4	CASSTPGLGGPYQETQYF	TGTGCCAGCAGTACCCCGGGACTAGGGGGTCCGTACCAAGAGACCCAGTACTTC
few	TRBJ2-7	14	TRBD2	TRBV7-2	CASSRRGESSGQYF	TGTGCCAGCAGCCGCCGGGGGGAGAGCTCTGGGCAGTACTTC
-	TRBJ2-7	15	TRBD1	TRBV11-3	CASSVGQVGSYEQYF	TGTGCCAGCAGCGTGGGACAGGTGGGGTCCTACGAGCAGTACTTC
few	TRBJ1-2	13	-	TRBV29-1	CSASWDGETGNTF	TGCAGCGCCTCATGGGACGGGGAGACTGGAAACACCTTC
many	TRBJ2-5	12	-	TRBV7-9	CASKDYRETQYF	TGTGCCAGCAAGGACTATAGGGAGACCCAGTACTTC
few	TRBJ2-5	14	TRBD1	TRBV12-3/TRBV12-4	CASSPRTGGETQYF	TGTGCCAGCAGTCCTCGGACAGGAGGAGAGACCCAGTACTTC
few	TRBJ1-1	14	-	TRBV5-4	CASSLGQELTEAFF	TGTGCCAGCAGCTTGGGACAGGAGCTCACTGAAGCTTTCTTT
many	TRBJ2-6	13	-	TRBV7-9	CASSPGGANVLTF	TGTGCCAGCAGCCCCGGGGGGGCCAACGTCCTGACTTTC
many	TRBJ2-7	15	-	TRBV15	CATSRDLNSGREQYF	TGTGCCACCAGCAGAGATCTAAATTCCGGGCGCGAGCAGTACTTC
few	TRBJ1-2	15	-	TRBV10-3	CASSEGGTGNYGYTF	TGTGCCAGCAGTGAAGGGGGGACGGGTAACTATGGCTACACCTTC
-	TRBJ1-6	15	-	TRBV5-6	CASSTSSSYNSPLHF	TGTGCCAGCAGCACTTCTAGCTCCTATAATTCACCCCTCCACTTT
few	TRBJ1-2	16	TRBD1	TRBV5-1	CASKTATGTAQYGYTF	TGCGCCAGCAAAACTGCCACCGGGACAGCTCAATATGGCTACACCTTC
many	TRBJ2-5	10	-	TRBV2	CASSEETQYF	TGTGCCAGCAGTGAAGAGACCCAGTACTTC
-	TRBJ1-6	19	TRBD1	TRBV25-1	CASSQEVRDRGLRGSPLHF	TGTGCCAGCAGCCAAGAAGTACGCGACAGGGGATTACGGGGTTCACCCCTCCACTTT
few	TRBJ1-3	14	-	TRBV2	CASSEMGAGNTIYF	TGTGCCAGCAGTGAAATGGGGGCCGGAAACACCATATATTTT
many	TRBJ1-2	13	-	TRBV9	CASSVGTGNGYTF	TGTGCCAGCAGCGTAGGTACAGGAAATGGCTACACCTTC
-	TRBJ1-4	17	TRBD1	TRBV25-1	CASRSTGGENTGEKLFF	TGTGCCAGCAGATCTACAGGGGGGGAGAACACCGGGGAAAAACTGTTTTTT
-	TRBJ2-6	16	-	TRBV11-2	CASSLGPGSRANVPTF	TGTGCCAGCAGCTTAGGCCCTGGGTCTAGGGCCAACGTCCCGACTTTC
-	TRBJ1-4	16	-	TRBV4-1	CASSQLAVGVDEKLFF	TGCGCCAGCAGCCAATTAGCAGTGGGGGTTGATGAAAAACTGTTTTTT
few	TRBJ2-7	17	TRBD2	TRBV20-1	CSASALGVAGVDYEQYF	TGCAGTGCTAGCGCCCTAGGGGTAGCGGGAGTAGACTACGAGCAGTACTTC
-	TRBJ2-2	14	-	TRBV7-6	CTSSQGHGTGELFF	TGTACCAGCAGCCAAGGACACGGCACCGGGGAGCTGTTTTTT
many	TRBJ1-6	15	-	TRBV10-2	CASSSGSSTNSPLHF	TGCGCCAGCAGTTCAGGGTCATCCACGAATTCACCCCTCCACTTT
-	TRBJ2-6	13	TRBD1	TRBV10-3	CATATDRGTPEAF	TGTGCCACCGCTACGGACAGGGGGACACCCGAAGCTTTC
-	TRBJ1-5	12	TRBD1	TRBV29-1	CSVEEAGGLQHF	TGCAGCGTTGAAGAGGCAGGGGGTCTCCAGCATTTT
-	TRBJ2-7	14	TRBD1	TRBV6-2/TRBV6-3	CASSSGGASYEQYF	TGTGCCAGCAGCTCAGGGGGCGCGTCCTACGAGCAGTACTTC
many	TRBJ1-1	14	-	TRBV7-2	CASSPGWRNTEAFF	TGTGCCAGCAGCCCCGGTTGGAGGAACACTGAAGCTTTCTTT
-	TRBJ2-5	14	TRBD1	TRBV5-1	CANSRDSPQESQYF	TGCGCCAACAGCAGGGACAGCCCCCAAGAGTCCCAGTACTTC
-	TRBJ2-7	14	-	TRBV4-2	CASSLRGKGYEQYF	TGTGCCAGCAGCCTTCGGGGGAAGGGCTACGAGCAGTACTTC
few	TRBJ2-2	15	TRBD1	TRBV19	CATLRGTGFTGELFF	TGTGCCACCCTTAGGGGGACAGGGTTCACCGGGGAGCTGTTTTTT
-	TRBJ1-2	15	-	TRBV29-1	CSVEGWGARDYGYTF	TGCAGCGTTGAAGGATGGGGAGCGAGGGACTATGGCTACACCTTC
-	TRBJ1-1	14	-	TRBV9	CASSGSSGDTEAFF	TGTGCCAGCAGCGGGTCTTCAGGGGACACTGAAGCTTTCTTT
-	TRBJ2-5	16	-	TRBV20-1	CSARDLRATKQETQYF	TGCAGTGCTAGAGATCTCAGGGCTACTAAACAAGAGACCCAGTACTTC
-	TRBJ2-7	14	-	TRBV19	CASNPGLSSYEQYF	TGTGCCAGTAACCCGGGACTGAGCTCCTACGAGCAGTACTTC
-	TRBJ1-5	11	-	TRBV2	CASRADSYEHF	TGTGCCAGCAGAGCGGACAGCTACGAGCATTTT
-	TRBJ2-6	19	TRBD1	TRBV10-3	CAISEWGQGFGSGANVLTF	TGTGCCATCAGTGAGTGGGGACAGGGATTCGGATCTGGGGCCAACGTCCTGACTTTC
many	TRBJ1-5	14	-	TRBV20-1	CSARGQNSNQPQHF	TGCAGTGCTAGAGGGCAGAATAGCAATCAGCCCCAGCATTTT
once	TRBJ2-1	13	-	TRBV29-1	CSVVDYEGNEQFF	TGCAGCGTTGTCGACTACGAGGGGAATGAGCAGTTCTTC
-	TRBJ1-4	16	-	TRBV9	CASSVSGAEPNEKLFF	TGTGCCAGCAGCGTATCAGGGGCCGAGCCTAATGAAAAACTGTTTTTT
-	TRBJ2-5	12	TRBD2	TRBV10-3	CAQTSGTETQYF	TGTGCCCAGACTAGCGGGACTGAGACCCAGTACTTC
many	TRBJ2-2	16	-	TRBV7-2	CASSLASGIGTGELFF	TGTGCCAGCAGCTTAGCTTCTGGTATCGGGACCGGGGAGCTGTTTTTT
many	TRBJ2-6	17	TRBD1	TRBV19	CASTQTGGDSGANVLTF	TGTGCCAGTACCCAGACAGGGGGCGACTCTGGGGCCAACGTCCTGACTTTC
-	TRBJ1-2	13	TRBD1	TRBV2	CASGAGQNYGYTF	TGTGCCAGCGGTGCGGGACAGAACTATGGCTACACCTTC
few	TRBJ2-7	13	-	TRBV10-3	CASSVRETYEQYF	TGTGCCAGCAGTGTTCGGGAGACCTACGAGCAGTACTTC
-	TRBJ2-7	14	-	TRBV25-1	CASQDSGMSYEQYF	TGTGCCAGCCAAGATTCAGGGATGAGCTACGAGCAGTACTTC
-	TRBJ2-7	11	-	TRBV29-1	CGVEQLHERYF	TGCGGCGTTGAACAGCTCCACGAGCGGTACTTC
few	TRBJ2-7	13	-	TRBV2	CASSLSRLGEQYF	TGTGCCAGCAGTTTATCCCGCCTTGGCGAGCAGTACTTC
-	TRBJ2-5	14	-	TRBV7-2	CASSFSAGVETQYF	TGTGCCAGCAGCTTTTCGGCAGGGGTAGAGACCCAGTACTTC